Each of the 5 T cell receptor beta chains below was sequenced from the same sample in a study of blood T cell repertoires in COVID-19. The protocol was immunoSEQ multiplex PCR, while the TCRdb copy is restricted to in-frame clones and leaves out a portion. The repertoire holds about 280,000 clones, with roughly 80% as singletons. The sequenced sample was PBMCs or T cells enriched from blood (not recorded which). All receptors derive from a man aged 35-49 years who had been exposed to COVID-19.

The V gene is TRBV5-8, the J gene TRBJ2-3; no clear D gene. Germline V lookup: CDR1 SGHTS, CDR2 YDEGEE. V dropped 6 bases and J dropped 3 bases, with 23 bases sitting between them. CDR3 length: 17 amino acids. The CDR3 DNA is TGTGCCAGCAATTTTGGCGTACGGGTCGAGGAGACAGATACGCAGTATTTT. Its translation: CASNFGVRVEETDTQYF.

The CDR3: CSVRLDRSNQPQHF. The CDR3 coding sequence is TGCAGCGTTCGCCTCGACAGGAGCAATCAGCCCCAGCATTTT. The chain employs TRBV29-1 and TRBJ1-5; TRBD1 might be the D (6 bases). The germline V and J ends were trimmed by 5 bases and 1 base, with 12 bases remaining between them. The CDR3 is 14 residues long. Germline CDR1 SQVTM, CDR2 ANQGSEA.

The chain is built from TRBV14 and TRBJ2-7, with D unresolved. This CDR3 has 12 residues. V was clipped by 3 bases and J by 0 bases, with 3 bases between them. In germline, CDR1 is SGHDN, CDR2 FVKESK. This CDR3 is CASSHSSYEQYF. The CDR3 DNA is TGTGCCAGCAGCCATAGCTCCTACGAGCAGTACTTC.

The CDR3 coding sequence is TGTGCCAGTAGCCCCCTACTCCCAGATACGCAGTATTTT. Protein sequence: CASSPLLPDTQYF. The rearrangement uses TRBV19 and TRBJ2-3; no definite D call. The CDR3 is 13 amino acids. Germline loops: CDR1 LNHDA, CDR2 SQIVND (reference sequence). Trimming stripped 6 bases from V and 4 bases from J, with 11 bases between.

The V gene is TRBV7-9, the J gene TRBJ2-2; 7 nucleotides agree with TRBD2. Trimming at V came to 5 bases and at J to 0 bases, leaving 6 bases not matched to a gene. Germline V gene sequence: CDR1 SEHNR, CDR2 FQNEAQ (reference sequence). There are 16 residues in the CDR3. Written as DNA, the CDR3 is TGTGCCAGCAGCCAGGGAGGGGTCCCGAACACCGGGGAGCTGTTTTTT. Translating gives CASSQGGVPNTGELFF.